Detailed here is one T cell receptor (beta chain). Its antigen is undetermined. Per-sample assaying covered 85,000 to 100,000 TCR templates. The protocol was immunoSEQ multiplex PCR, while the TCRdb copy is restricted to in-frame clones and leaves out a portion. In the table there are approximately 100,000 clones, 92% of which are singletons. This sample stems from a study of siplizumab effects on memory and regulatory T cells. Study-wide results and caveats: Roughly 80-96% of proliferating CD4+ or CD8+ clones lacked an assignable naive or memory phenotype. Both greater diversity than memory cells and a major contribution to the alloresponse seemed to characterize naive T cells. A small minority of alloreactive clones were mapped to unstimulated subsets.

The receptor comes from a human donor in good health. The sequencing input was Tregs sorted from blood.

The CDR3 loop reads CASQLDMVRDTQYF. CDR3 DNA: TGTGCCAGCCAACTAGACATGGTTCGGGATACGCAGTATTTT. The chain employs TRBV6-1 and TRBJ2-3; the D gene is possibly TRBD2 (5 bases). Germline V gene lookup returns CDR1 MNHNS and CDR2 SASEGT. The CDR3 contains 14 residues. V lost 8 bases, J lost 6 bases, and 18 bases lay in between.